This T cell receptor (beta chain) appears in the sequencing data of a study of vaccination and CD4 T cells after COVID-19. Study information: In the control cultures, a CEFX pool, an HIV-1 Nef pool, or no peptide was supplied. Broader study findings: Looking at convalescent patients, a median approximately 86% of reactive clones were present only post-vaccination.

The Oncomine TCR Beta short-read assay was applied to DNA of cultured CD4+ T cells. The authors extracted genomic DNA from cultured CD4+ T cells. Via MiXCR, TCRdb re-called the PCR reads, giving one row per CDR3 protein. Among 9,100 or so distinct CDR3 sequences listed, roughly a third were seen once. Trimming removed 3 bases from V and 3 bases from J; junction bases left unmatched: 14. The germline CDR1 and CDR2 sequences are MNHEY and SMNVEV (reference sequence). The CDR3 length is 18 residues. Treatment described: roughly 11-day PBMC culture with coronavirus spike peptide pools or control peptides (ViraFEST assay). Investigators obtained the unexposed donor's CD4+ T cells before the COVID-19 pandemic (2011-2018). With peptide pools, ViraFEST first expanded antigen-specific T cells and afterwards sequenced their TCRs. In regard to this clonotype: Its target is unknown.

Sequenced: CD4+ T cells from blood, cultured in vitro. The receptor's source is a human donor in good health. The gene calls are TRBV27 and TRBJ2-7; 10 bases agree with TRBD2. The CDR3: CASSFRPSGSSLYYEQYF. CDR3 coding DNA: TGTGCCAGCAGTTTTAGGCCTAGCGGGAGTTCCCTATACTACGAGCAGTACTTC.